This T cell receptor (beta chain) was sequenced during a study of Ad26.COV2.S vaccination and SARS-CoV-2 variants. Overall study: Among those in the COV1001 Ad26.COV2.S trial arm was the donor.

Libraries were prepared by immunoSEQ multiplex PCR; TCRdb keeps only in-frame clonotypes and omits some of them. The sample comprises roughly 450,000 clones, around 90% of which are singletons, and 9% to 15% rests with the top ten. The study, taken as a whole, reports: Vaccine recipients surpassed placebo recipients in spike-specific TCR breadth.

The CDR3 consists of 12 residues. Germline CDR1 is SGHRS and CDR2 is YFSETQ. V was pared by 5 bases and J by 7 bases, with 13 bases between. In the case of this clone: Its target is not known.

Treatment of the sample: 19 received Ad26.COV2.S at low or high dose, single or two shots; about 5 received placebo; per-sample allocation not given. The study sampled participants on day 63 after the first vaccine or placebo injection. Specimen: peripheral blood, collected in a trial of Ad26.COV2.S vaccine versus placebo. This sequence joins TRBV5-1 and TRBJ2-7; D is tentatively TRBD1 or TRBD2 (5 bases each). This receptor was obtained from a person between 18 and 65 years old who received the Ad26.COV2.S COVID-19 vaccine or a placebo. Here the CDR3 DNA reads TGCGCCAGCAGTCGGGACCCTGGGGAGCAGTACTTC. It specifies CASSRDPGEQYF.